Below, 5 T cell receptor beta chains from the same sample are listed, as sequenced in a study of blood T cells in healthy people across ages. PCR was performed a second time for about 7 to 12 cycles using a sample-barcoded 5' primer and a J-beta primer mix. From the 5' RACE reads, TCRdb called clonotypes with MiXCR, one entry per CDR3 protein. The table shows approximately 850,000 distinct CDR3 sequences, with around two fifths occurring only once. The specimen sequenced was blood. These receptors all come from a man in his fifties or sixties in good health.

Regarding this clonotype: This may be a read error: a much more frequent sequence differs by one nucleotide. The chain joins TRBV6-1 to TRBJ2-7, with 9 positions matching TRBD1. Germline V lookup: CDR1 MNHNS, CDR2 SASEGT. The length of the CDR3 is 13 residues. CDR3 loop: CACSKGQGYEQYF. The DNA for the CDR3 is TGTGCCTGCAGCAAGGGACAGGGTTACGAGCAGTACTTC.

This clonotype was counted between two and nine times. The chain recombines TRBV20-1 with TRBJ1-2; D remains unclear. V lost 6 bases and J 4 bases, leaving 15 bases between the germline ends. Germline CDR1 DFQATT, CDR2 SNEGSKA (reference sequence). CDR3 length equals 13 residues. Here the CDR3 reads CSAAAPVGYGYTF. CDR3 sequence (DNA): TGCAGTGCCGCTGCCCCAGTGGGCTATGGCTACACCTTC.

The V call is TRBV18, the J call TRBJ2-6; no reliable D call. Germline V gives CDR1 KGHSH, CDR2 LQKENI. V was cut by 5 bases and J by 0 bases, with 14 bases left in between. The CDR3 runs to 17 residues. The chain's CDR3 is CASSFDIVVSGANVLTF. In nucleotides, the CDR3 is TGTGCCAGCTCATTCGACATTGTGGTCTCTGGGGCCAACGTCCTGACTTTC.

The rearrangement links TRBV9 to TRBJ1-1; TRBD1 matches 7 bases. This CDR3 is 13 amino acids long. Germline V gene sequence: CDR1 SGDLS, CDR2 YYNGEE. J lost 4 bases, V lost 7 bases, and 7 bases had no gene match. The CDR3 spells CASGRGGLTEAFF. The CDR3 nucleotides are TGTGCCAGCGGGAGAGGGGGCCTCACTGAAGCTTTCTTT.

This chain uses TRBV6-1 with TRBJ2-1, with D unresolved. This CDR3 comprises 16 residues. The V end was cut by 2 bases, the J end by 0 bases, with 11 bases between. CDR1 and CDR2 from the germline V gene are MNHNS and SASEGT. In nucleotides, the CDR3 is TGTGCCAGCAGTGAACGGCCAGCCAGCTCCTACAATGAGCAGTTCTTC. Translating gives CASSERPASSYNEQFF.